A single sample gave rise to the 20 T cell receptor beta chains below, sequenced in a study of T cell repertoires in cytomegalovirus infection. TCRdb re-analysed the reads in MiXCR, keeping a single row per CDR3 protein. The sample shows roughly 760,000 distinct CDR3 sequences, less than 40% of them seen only once. The sequencing input was PBMCs. All receptors come from a human donor in good health (CMV status not recorded). Some clones in this sample may be carry-over from other donors' samples.

The rearrangement uses TRBV7-8 and TRBJ2-3, with D perhaps matching TRBD1 (5 bases). V dropped 7 bases and J dropped 0 bases, with 11 bases sitting between them. Germline V gene data show CDR1 as SGHVS and CDR2 as FQNEAQ. The CDR3 runs to 14 residues. The CDR3 DNA reads TGTGCCAGCATCTCAGGGATAAGCACAGATACGCAGTATTTT. The encoded protein is CASISGISTDTQYF.

Points on this clonotype: A read error is possible here, since a much larger clone lies one base away. The gene calls are TRBV11-2 and TRBJ2-7; D might be TRBD1 (5 bases). The germline gives CDR1 SGHAT, CDR2 FQNNGV. The CDR3 has 16 amino acids. Here the CDR3 DNA reads TGTTCCAGCAGCTTAGAGTTAGGGGTTGGGTCCCCAGAGCAGTACTTC. Amino acid sequence: CSSSLELGVGSPEQYF.

The sample holds many counts of this clonotype. The genes are TRBV7-9 and TRBJ1-2; D gene ambiguous. The V end was cut by 1 base, the J end by 8 bases, with 11 bases between. CDR3 length equals 13 residues. Germline values: CDR1 SEHNR, CDR2 FQNEAQ (reference sequence). The CDR3 sequence: CASSLVGGLGYTF. The CDR3 nucleotides are TGTGCCAGCAGCTTAGTCGGAGGGCTCGGCTACACCTTC.

As regards this clonotype: No conserved phenylalanine or tryptophan ends this CDR3, so it is likely a read error. This chain connects TRBV28 to TRBJ2-4, with a possible D match to TRBD1 (5 bases). The CDR3 spans 12 residues. Trimming stripped 5 bases from V and 9 bases from J, with 11 bases between. Germline V CDR1 and CDR2: MDHEN, SYDVKM. The CDR3 nucleotides are TGTGCCAGCAGTCCAGGGAATAGCATTCAGTACGTC. Its translation is CASSPGNSIQYV.

The rearrangement links TRBV29-1 to TRBJ1-2; D is possibly TRBD1 (6 bases). Germline V gene sequence: CDR1 SQVTM, CDR2 ANQGSEA. CDR3 length: 11 residues. Trimming pared 7 bases from V and 5 bases from J, leaving 11 bases between. For the CDR3, the DNA is TGCAGCGGGGGGCAGGAGTATGGCTACACCTTC. It encodes CSGGQEYGYTF.

The chain is built from TRBV6-1 and TRBJ1-1, with unresolved D. The CDR3 runs 11 residues. Germline CDR1 reads MNHNS; CDR2 reads SASEGT. V was pared by 5 bases and J by 10 bases, with 11 bases between. The CDR3 reads CASSPLNGAFF. The CDR3 DNA is TGTGCCAGCAGTCCTCTCAATGGAGCTTTCTTT.

V gene TRBV27 combines with J gene TRBJ1-1; weak D call: TRBD1 (5 bases). Germline V gene lookup returns CDR1 MNHEY and CDR2 SMNVEV (reference sequence). Trimming left V 2 bases short and J 11 bases short, with 15 bases between. The CDR3 loop spans 13 amino acids. CDR3 protein: CASSLSKSGVAFF. The CDR3 coding sequence is TGTGCCAGCAGTTTAAGTAAGTCGGGGGTCGCTTTCTTT.

In this sample, this clonotype turned up a few times. This chain connects TRBV20-1 to TRBJ1-5; 7 bases map to TRBD1. J lost 0 bases, V lost 7 bases, and 12 bases had no gene match. Germline values: CDR1 DFQATT, CDR2 SNEGSKA (reference sequence). The CDR3 length is 16 residues. The CDR3 sequence is CSGRGGGRVSNQPQHF. In DNA, the CDR3 is TGCAGTGGTCGAGGAGGGGGCAGGGTTAGCAATCAGCCCCAGCATTTT.

This clonotype was observed a handful of times. The V call is TRBV4-2, the J call TRBJ2-4; 9 positions agree with TRBD1. The CDR3 runs to 16 residues. The V gene's germline CDR1 is LGHNA and CDR2 YNFKEQ. J lost 0 bases, V lost 4 bases, and 4 bases had no gene match. The DNA of the CDR3 is TGTGCCAGCAGCCCTGGGACAGGGTTAGCCAAAAACATTCAGTACTTC. Its protein is CASSPGTGLAKNIQYF.

This rearrangement joins TRBV20-1 to TRBJ2-1; D unclear. There are 14 residues in the CDR3. Germline-derived CDR1 and CDR2 are DFQATT and SNEGSKA (reference sequence). Trimming took off 3 bases at V and 9 bases at J, with 18 bases between the two ends. The CDR3 DNA sequence: TGCAGTGCTAGGCCCCCCCCCGGGCTCCGTGAGCAGTTCTTC. Translation: CSARPPPGLREQFF.

V is TRBV28 and J is TRBJ1-5, with D possibly being TRBD1 (5 bases). Between the trimmed V and J ends, which lost 6 bases and 9 bases, there was a span of 15 bases. CDR3 length equals 13 residues. Germline CDR1 is MDHEN and CDR2 is SYDVKM. Written as DNA, the CDR3 is TGTGCCAGCAGCCGGGACGGGAGGGGGCCCCAGCATTTT. Translating it yields CASSRDGRGPQHF.

This clonotype was seen a few times. The chain links TRBV6-1 to TRBJ2-7; TRBD1 aligns across 9 bases. V lost 2 bases to trimming and J lost 5 bases; unmatched junction nucleotides: 4. Germline V gene lookup returns CDR1 MNHNS and CDR2 SASEGT. This CDR3 is built from 14 residues. The CDR3 spells CASSEQDRGHEQYF. CDR3 in DNA: TGTGCCAGCAGTGAACAGGACAGGGGTCACGAGCAGTACTTC.

This chain links TRBV6-6 with TRBJ2-7; a weak D match, TRBD2 (5 bases). CDR3 length: 14 amino acids. Trimming removed 7 bases at V and 3 bases at J, with 16 bases between. The germline CDR1 and CDR2 sequences are MNHNY and SVGAGI (reference sequence). The CDR3 coding sequence is TGTGCCAGCACGATAAAGCGGAGCGGCTACGAGCAGTACTTC. Translating gives CASTIKRSGYEQYF.

This clonotype has only a few counts. V usage is TRBV19 and J usage is TRBJ1-5; D is uncertain. Germline CDR1 is LNHDA and CDR2 is SQIVND (reference sequence). The CDR3 has 14 residues. Trimming cost V 11 bases and J 2 bases, with 16 bases left between them. CDR3 sequence: CASNSGRGNQPQHF. In DNA, the CDR3 is TGTGCCTCAAACTCGGGCAGAGGCAATCAGCCCCAGCATTTT.

Only a few counts were recorded for this clonotype. The V gene is TRBV4-1, the J gene TRBJ1-4; D is undetermined. This CDR3 has 12 residues. Deletions cut 1 base from V and 8 bases from J, with 5 bases between. Germline CDR1 reads MGHRA; CDR2 reads YSYEKL. The CDR3 DNA sequence: TGCGCCAGCAGCCAAGTGTACGAAAAACTGTTTTTT. This gives the protein CASSQVYEKLFF.

V and J are TRBV28 and TRBJ2-7, with D possibly matching TRBD1 (6 bases). Trimming left V 6 bases short and J 3 bases short, with 15 bases between. CDR3 size: 14 residues. Germline CDR1 and CDR2: MDHEN and SYDVKM. The CDR3 region has the DNA TGTGCCAGCAGGACTCCCGGGACATTCTACGAGCAGTACTTC. This encodes CASRTPGTFYEQYF.

This chain links TRBV10-3 with TRBJ1-1; no reliable D call. The CDR3 contains 13 residues. CDR1 and CDR2 (germline): ENHRY, SYGVKD. V was cut by 3 bases and J by 5 bases, with 10 bases left in between. CDR3 coding DNA: TGTGCCATCAGTGATGGGGTGGAGACTGAAGCTTTCTTT. Protein: CAISDGVETEAFF.

The rearrangement uses TRBV7-9 and TRBJ2-5, with 13 positions matching TRBD2. This CDR3 has 17 amino acids. The V and J ends lost 5 bases and 7 bases, in that order; junction bases with no gene match: 13. Germline values: CDR1 SEHNR, CDR2 FQNEAQ (reference sequence). CDR3 bases: TGTGCCAGCAGCCAAGGACTAGCGGGAGCTGAGTACGGGACCCAGTACTTC. It yields the protein CASSQGLAGAEYGTQYF.

The chain joins TRBV11-3 to TRBJ2-2; 7 bases fit TRBD2. The germline gives CDR1 SGHNT, CDR2 YENEEA. V dropped 5 bases and J dropped 13; count of bases not matched to a gene: 13. This CDR3 has 14 residues. This CDR3 reads CASSPAGEEGRLFF. The CDR3 region has the DNA TGTGCCAGCAGCCCCGCGGGAGAGGAGGGACGGCTGTTTTTT.

A word on this clonotype: The conserved phenylalanine or tryptophan normally closing the CDR3 is absent here, so this likely arose from a read error. This chain joins TRBV12-3 or TRBV12-4 and TRBJ2-5; possible D gene TRBD2, 5 bases. The CDR3 length is 14 residues. CDR3 amino acids: CAISWSGLQETQYL. The CDR3 DNA reads as TGTGCCATCAGTTGGTCGGGGTTGCAAGAGACCCAGTACTTA.